The 20 T cell receptor beta chains listed next were all sequenced from one sample in a study of blood T cell repertoires in COVID-19. The assay was immunoSEQ multiplex PCR, and TCRdb's table has in-frame clones only and misses some. Of tens of thousands of clones in the sample, 88% were seen once. The sample was peripheral blood. The receptors come from a human donor in a cohort sampled during active COVID-19.

The rearrangement links TRBV3-1 (or the pseudogene TRBV3-2) to TRBJ1-2; D might be TRBD1 (5 bases). The CDR3 contains 12 residues. The V gene lost 4 bases and the J gene lost 4 bases, with 7 bases spanning the gap. The germline gives CDR1 LGHDT, CDR2 YNNKEL (reference sequence). CDR3 amino acids: CASSLDSYGYTF. Written as DNA, the CDR3 is TGTGCCAGCAGCCTCGACAGCTATGGCTACACCTTC.

The rearrangement uses TRBV3-1 (or the pseudogene TRBV3-2) and TRBJ1-1; D is perhaps TRBD1 (5 bases). The V gene's germline CDR1 is LGHDT and CDR2 YNNKEL (reference sequence). The CDR3 extends over 12 amino acids. V was cut by 4 bases and J by 7 bases, with 10 bases left in between. CDR3 DNA: TGTGCCAGCAGCCCGGGGGGGGGTGAAGCTTTCTTT. It is translated as CASSPGGGEAFF.

V and J are TRBV6-5 and TRBJ1-5, with TRBD1 matching over 8 bases. Looked up from germline, CDR1 is MNHEY and CDR2 is SVGAGI. The ends lost 11 bases at V and 6 bases at J; junction bases unmatched: 12. The CDR3 is made up of 14 amino acids. The CDR3 DNA sequence: TGTGCCGGGGGTCAGGGGGCTGCTTCTCAGCCCCAGCATTTT. It yields the protein CAGGQGAASQPQHF.

The rearrangement joins TRBV19 to TRBJ2-3; 7 bases match TRBD1. V shed 8 bases and J 5 bases; nucleotides not matched to a gene: 7. The CDR3 has 13 amino acids. Germline CDR1 reads LNHDA; CDR2 reads SQIVND (reference sequence). CDR3 region: CASGGQAIDTQYF. The CDR3 DNA sequence: TGTGCCAGTGGTGGACAGGCTATAGATACGCAGTATTTT.

Here the CDR3 reads CASSPRTGIDSGNTIYF. As DNA, the CDR3 is TGTGCCAGCAGTCCACGGACAGGGATTGACTCTGGAAACACCATATATTTT. The chain combines TRBV6-6 with TRBJ1-3; 8 bases align to TRBD1. The germline V gene encodes CDR1 MNHNY and CDR2 SVGAGI (reference sequence). CDR3 length equals 17 residues. J lost 0 bases, V lost 5 bases, and 9 bases had no gene match.

The chain recombines TRBV28 with TRBJ2-2; TRBD2 aligns across 7 bases. Germline V gene lookup returns CDR1 MDHEN and CDR2 SYDVKM. There are 18 residues in the CDR3. Trimming at V came to 2 bases and at J to 7 bases, leaving 16 bases not matched to a gene. CDR3 sequence (DNA): TGTGCCAGCAGTTTAATGTTGCGCGGGAGAGGGATAGGCGGGGAGCTGTTTTTT. This translates into CASSLMLRGRGIGGELFF.

This chain connects TRBV19 to TRBJ2-4; possibly TRBD1 for D (6 bases). The CDR3 consists of 14 residues. Germline V gene data show CDR1 as LNHDA and CDR2 as SQIVND (reference sequence). V lost 4 bases and J 3 bases, leaving 10 bases between the germline ends. The CDR3 bases are TGTGCCAGTAGTACGGACAGTAACAAAAACATTCAGTACTTC. As protein: CASSTDSNKNIQYF.

V and J are TRBV19 and TRBJ2-2; TRBD2 matches at 11 bases. This CDR3 has 16 amino acids. V shed 3 bases, J shed 6 bases, and the junction held 6 bases outside the gene matches. Germline V CDR1 and CDR2: LNHDA, SQIVND (reference sequence). The CDR3 nucleotides are TGTGCCAGTAGTATCTCTAGCGGGAGGAATTCCGGGGAGCTGTTTTTT. Translating gives CASSISSGRNSGELFF.

CDR3 DNA: TGTGCCAGCAATGGAGACAGGGGAGCCTACGAGCAGTACTTC. This translates into CASNGDRGAYEQYF. V usage is TRBV11-2 and J usage is TRBJ2-7; TRBD1 aligns across 8 bases. The CDR3 is 14 residues long. Germline CDR1 is SGHAT and CDR2 is FQNNGV. Trimming removed 7 bases from V and 2 bases from J; junction bases left unmatched: 7.

V and J are TRBV12-3 or TRBV12-4 and TRBJ1-5; D unresolved. The CDR3 extends over 13 amino acids. Trimming took off 7 bases at V and 2 bases at J, with 9 bases between the two ends. In DNA, the CDR3 is TGTGCCAGCACCCCGGGAGGCAATCAGCCCCAGCATTTT. Translating it yields CASTPGGNQPQHF.

The chain carries TRBV5-4 and TRBJ2-7, with 10 bases matching TRBD2. Germline values: CDR1 SGHNT, CDR2 YYREEE (reference sequence). With 4 bases clipped from V and 6 bases from J, the junction kept 4 bases outside the gene matches. The CDR3 is 13 amino acids. CDR3 region: CASSLGLATEQYF. CDR3 coding DNA: TGTGCCAGCAGCCTGGGACTAGCGACCGAGCAGTACTTC.

The genes are TRBV6-5 and TRBJ2-3, with TRBD2 identical over 8 bases. The ends lost 3 bases at V and 4 bases at J; junction bases unmatched: 6. The germline V gene encodes CDR1 MNHEY and CDR2 SVGAGI. This CDR3 has 15 residues. CDR3 sequence: CASSYAAGVSDTQYF. For the CDR3, the DNA is TGTGCCAGCAGTTATGCAGCGGGAGTTTCAGATACGCAGTATTTT.

The table lists this clone with a count of one. The rearrangement uses TRBV7-9 and TRBJ1-1; D not resolved. Germline V gives CDR1 SEHNR, CDR2 FQNEAQ (reference sequence). V was clipped by 4 bases and J by 1 base, with 7 bases between them. The CDR3 spans 13 residues. DNA for the CDR3: TGTGCCAGCAGCTCGGTCCAGAACACTGAAGCTTTCTTT. This sequence encodes CASSSVQNTEAFF.

For this clone: The same CDR3 also results from other DNA sequences found in this sample. The chain employs TRBV5-1 and TRBJ2-3, with 7 bases aligning to TRBD1. CDR3 length equals 14 residues. The germline V gene has CDR1 SGHRS and CDR2 YFSETQ. The trim removed 0 bases at V and 3 bases at J, leaving 1 base unmatched. The CDR3 DNA follows: TGCGCCAGCAGCTTGGACAGGGGTACAGATACGCAGTATTTT. Encoded protein: CASSLDRGTDTQYF. The whole variable domain, filled in from reference TRBV5-1 and TRBJ2-3, reads KAGVTQTPRYLIKTRGQQVTLSCSPISGHRSVSWYQQTPGQGLQFLFEYFSETQRNKGNFPGRFSGRQFSNSRSEMNVSTLELGDSALYLCASSLDRGTDTQYFGPGTRLTVL.

The J gene is TRBJ2-1, the V gene TRBV11-2; D is possibly TRBD1 (6 bases). CDR1 is SGHAT, CDR2 FQNNGV, per germline. This CDR3 is 13 amino acids long. Trimming cost V 0 bases and J 8 bases, with 8 bases left between them. The CDR3 region is CASSLDQGYEQFF. The CDR3 DNA is TGTGCCAGCAGCTTAGATCAGGGGTATGAGCAGTTCTTC.

The chain recombines TRBV6-6 with TRBJ2-3; 7 bases map to TRBD1. The junction had 9 bases not matched to a gene; V was cut back by 6 bases and J by 0 bases. In germline, CDR1 is MNHNY, CDR2 SVGAGI (reference sequence). CDR3 length: 16 residues. CDR3: CASSQDRAASTDTQYF. CDR3 bases: TGTGCCAGCAGCCAAGACAGGGCCGCTAGCACAGATACGCAGTATTTT.

The chain is built from TRBV3-1 (or the pseudogene TRBV3-2) and TRBJ2-3, with 14 bases aligning to TRBD2. This CDR3 comprises 16 residues. V lost 3 bases, J lost 5 bases, and 4 bases stayed unmatched. Germline assignment: CDR1 LGHDT and CDR2 YNNKEL (reference sequence). The CDR3 bases are TGTGCCAGCAGCCAGGGACTAGCGGGAGAAATAGATACGCAGTATTTT. It yields the protein CASSQGLAGEIDTQYF.

The chain's CDR3 is CASSSLSLVNQPQHF. CDR3 DNA sequence: TGTGCCAGCAGTTCCCTATCCCTAGTCAATCAGCCCCAGCATTTT. This sequence joins TRBV27 and TRBJ1-5; D remains ambiguous. The germline gives CDR1 MNHEY, CDR2 SMNVEV (reference sequence). This CDR3 has 15 residues. Trimming pared 4 bases from V and 3 bases from J, leaving 13 bases between.

The chain joins TRBV14 to TRBJ1-4; D is possibly TRBD1 (5 bases). This CDR3 has 15 amino acids. The germline gives CDR1 SGHDN, CDR2 FVKESK. Trimming cost V 2 bases and J 4 bases, with 11 bases left between them. In nucleotides, the CDR3 is TGTGCCAGCAGCCAATACCCAGGGTATAATGAAAAACTGTTTTTT. Translated: CASSQYPGYNEKLFF.

This clone was recorded once. The chain employs TRBV27 and TRBJ2-1; 14 bases agree with TRBD2. The CDR3 is 15 amino acids. The germline gives CDR1 MNHEY, CDR2 SMNVEV (reference sequence). V gave up 5 bases and J gave up 7 bases; unmatched junction bases: 4. CDR3 loop: CASSPGTSGRNEQFF. CDR3 in DNA: TGTGCCAGCAGTCCGGGGACTAGCGGGAGAAATGAGCAGTTCTTC.